This TCR beta chain was retrieved from a study of T cells in Graves' hyperthyroidism and ophthalmopathy (dated by TCRdb to the late 2010s). Looking at the study overall: To identify distinguishing TCR V-J signatures, a discovery cohort of 90 to 100 patients was used, comprising under 45 with Graves' ophthalmopathy and 57 with stable Graves' hyperthyroidism. Following sampling, methimazole starting at 30 mg daily was given to hyperthyroidism patients, and high-dose intravenous methylprednisolone was given to ophthalmopathy patients. Whether ophthalmopathy could be predicted prospectively was tested in an independent validation cohort made up of about 20 hyperthyroidism patients plus 17 patients who later progressed to ophthalmopathy. In addition, the study compared T-cell repertoires in thyroid tissue and in blood from five or six Graves' hyperthyroidism patients. According to the paper, TCR Vbeta CDR3 sequencing was carried out on 135 peripheral blood samples, which came from around 43 ophthalmopathy, some 73 hyperthyroidism and approximately 17 progressor patients. For training and testing, the 100 or so patients in the discovery cohort were randomly divided in a 7:3 ratio.

Trimmed from V: 7 bases; trimmed from J: 2 bases; junction bases lacking a gene match: 6. CDR1 is given as SNHLY and CDR2 as FYNNEI, both from the germline V gene. From the cysteine through the phenylalanine, the CDR3 covers 15 amino acids. The entry retains the CDR3 DNA only, 45 bases that are in frame from base 1. General study outcomes and caveats: In validation, the model predicted progression to ophthalmopathy a median of approximately 6.6 months before onset, with approximately 70% sensitivity and roughly 73% specificity. No statistical method was used to fix the sample size in advance, and group allocation was not hidden from the investigators. Blood samples also contained most of the expanded thyroid clonotypes (frequency above 0.001), which suggests that blood repertoires may reflect thyroid immune responses. Ophthalmopathy was separated from stable hyperthyroidism by a 13 V-J signature model, with around 90% sensitivity and about 84% specificity obtained in cross-validation and 80%/75% obtained in testing.

Any patient with an uncontrolled infection, another autoimmune disease, pregnancy or lactation was excluded. Diagnoses were established on the basis of clinical symptoms, serum thyroxine and TRAb, thyroid ultrasound, and orbital computed tomography. Trizol reagent was used to extract total RNA, and RNA quality was then checked on an Agilent 2100 Bioanalyzer. TCR beta CDR3 regions were amplified from RNA transcripts. The TCR CDR3 was subjected to a first round of RT-PCR using the HTBI primer set and the Qiagen OneStep RT-PCR kit. Libraries were constructed in a second round of multiplex PCR, after which size selection and purification were performed. Sequencing of the libraries was done on an Illumina HiSeq2000 using paired-end 100 bp reads. In the original analysis: Raw data were processed with SOAPnuke, discarding reads with adapters, uncalled bases, mean Phred below 15, or no exact constant-primer or identifier match. High-quality paired reads were merged using COPE v1.2.5, and each unique nucleotide sequence was defined as a clonotype. Clonotypes were aligned to IMGT TRBV, TRBD and TRBJ reference segments using MiTCR v1.1. The analysis included only V-J combinations with a frequency above 0.0001, which together covered approximately 99% of the repertoires. A TCS score was defined as the ratio of F50 (clonal expansion) to E x V (chaos), with BLOSUM62-based TCRdist applied between CDR3 peptides within each V-J. Welch's t-statistics and random forest reduced 500 to 650 V-J features to roughly 13, which were used in a naive Bayes classifier (R e1071). The similarity between thyroid and blood repertoires was quantified using the Morisita-Horn index. In-frame beta chains were kept once TCRdb had trimmed the public reads at Q25 with fastp and called clones with MiXCR. Records with the same CDR3 protein are collapsed into one entry carrying the most frequent genes and DNA. These V and J calls rely on TCRdb rather than the paper's analysis. The sample includes 490,000 or so distinct CDR3 sequences, with approximately 48% observed a single time. The ten most abundant clones make up about two fifths of the sample.

As regards this clonotype: It lacks a known antigen. It has no much larger one-base neighbor in the sample; base qualities were not kept.

The origin of this receptor is an adult woman with Graves' disease, either hyperthyroidism or ophthalmopathy (not recorded which). Sequenced sample: peripheral blood or thyroid tissue (not recorded which). Recombination connected TRBV2 to TRBJ2-2, with 8 middle bases fitting TRBD1. The sequenced DNA is TGTGCCAGCAAAGGGGGACAGGACAACACCGGGGAGCTGTTTTTT. This codes for CASKGGQDNTGELFF.